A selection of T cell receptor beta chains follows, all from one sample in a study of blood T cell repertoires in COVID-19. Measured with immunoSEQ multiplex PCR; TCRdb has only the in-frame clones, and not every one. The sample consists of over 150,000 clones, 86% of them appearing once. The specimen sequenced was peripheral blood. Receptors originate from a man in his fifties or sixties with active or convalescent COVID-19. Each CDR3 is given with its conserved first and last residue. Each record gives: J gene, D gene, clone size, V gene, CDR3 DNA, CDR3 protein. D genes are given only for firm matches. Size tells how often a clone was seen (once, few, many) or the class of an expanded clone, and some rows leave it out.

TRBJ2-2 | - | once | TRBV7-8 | TGTGCCAGCGGTCCTACATCGTCGGGGCAGGGAGGCGGGGAGCTGTTTTTT | CASGPTSSGQGGGELFF
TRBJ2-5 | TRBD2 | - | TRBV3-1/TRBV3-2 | TGTGCCAGCAGCCGAGGGGCCGGGGGGGCCCGTGAGACCCAGTACTTC | CASSRGAGGARETQYF
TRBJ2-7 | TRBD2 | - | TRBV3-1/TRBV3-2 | TGTGCCAGCAGCCAAGATTTTGGCGGGAGCGCCTCCTACGAGCAGTACTTC | CASSQDFGGSASYEQYF
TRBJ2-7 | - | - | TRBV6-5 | TGTGCCAGCAGTTCTCGATCTCGGGGACTCGACGAGCAGTACTTC | CASSSRSRGLDEQYF
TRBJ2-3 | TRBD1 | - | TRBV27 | TGTGCCAGCAGTCGACAGGGTCGGGGCCCAGATACGCAGTATTTT | CASSRQGRGPDTQYF
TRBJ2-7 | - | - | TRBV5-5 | TGTGCCAGCAGCTTGGGGCCATACTACGAGCAGTACTTC | CASSLGPYYEQYF
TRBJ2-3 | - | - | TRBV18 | TGTGCCAGCCTCATCACCGGGTTCCCACTCACAGATACGCAGTATTTT | CASLITGFPLTDTQYF
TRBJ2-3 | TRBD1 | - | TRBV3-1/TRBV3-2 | TGTGCCAGCAGCCTCTTGACAGGGCCCTCGGGTCGACACGGAACAGATACGCAGTATTTT | CASSLLTGPSGRHGTDTQYF
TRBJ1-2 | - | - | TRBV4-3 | TGCGCCAGCAGCCAGAGGGGCGGGGTTAGTGGCTACACCTTC | CASSQRGGVSGYTF
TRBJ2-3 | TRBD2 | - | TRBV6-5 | TGTGCCAGCAGTCAGCGGGGGGCCCGCACAGATACGCAGTATTTT | CASSQRGARTDTQYF